These 22 T cell receptor beta chains came from one sample sequenced in a study of blood T cell repertoires in COVID-19. Assay used: immunoSEQ multiplex PCR; TCRdb lists only in-frame clones, some missing. Here the sample spans approximately 150,000 clones, under 90% being singletons. Sequences were obtained from PBMCs or T cells enriched from blood (not recorded which). Receptors were obtained from a man aged 55 to 70 who had recovered from COVID-19.

The chain has TRBV7-9 and TRBJ1-2; D is perhaps TRBD1 (5 bases). This CDR3 spans 15 amino acids. The germline gives CDR1 SEHNR, CDR2 FQNEAQ (reference sequence). Trimming removed 5 bases from V and 8 bases from J, with 21 bases in between. CDR3 DNA: TGTGCCAGCAGCCGAGCTTTAGGGGATTCGGGCGGCTACACCTTC. Translation: CASSRALGDSGGYTF.

By share, this clone ranks as medium-sized. The chain has TRBV10-3 and TRBJ1-5; 8 positions agree with TRBD1. With 8 bases clipped from V and 0 bases from J, the junction kept 3 bases outside the gene matches. Germline CDR1 reads ENHRY; CDR2 reads SYGVKD. This CDR3 has 14 residues. The CDR3 bases are TGTGCCATCGGGACAGGAGATAGCAATCAGCCCCAGCATTTT. Its protein product is CAIGTGDSNQPQHF.

The chain carries TRBV11-3 and TRBJ2-5; possibly TRBD1 for D (6 bases). The CDR3 runs to 13 residues. CDR1 is SGHNT and CDR2 is YENEEA in the germline V gene. Trimming cost V 5 bases and J 5 bases, with 12 bases left between them. The CDR3 nucleotides are TGTGCCAGCAGCCCAACAGGGACGGAGACCCAGTACTTC. It yields the protein CASSPTGTETQYF.

V gene TRBV24-1 combines with J gene TRBJ2-1, with D uncertain. The V and J ends lost 0 bases and 0 bases respectively, with 5 bases between them. Per the germline V gene, CDR1 is KGHDR and CDR2 is SFDVKD. This CDR3 is built from 15 residues. CDR3 residues: CATSDLRSSYNEQFF. The CDR3 coding sequence is TGTGCCACCAGTGATTTGCGGAGCTCCTACAATGAGCAGTTCTTC.

The genes are TRBV5-1 and TRBJ2-5, with D perhaps matching TRBD1 (6 bases). The germline CDR1 and CDR2 sequences are SGHRS and YFSETQ. Trimming cost V 1 base and J 2 bases, with 27 bases left between them. The CDR3 contains 20 residues. The CDR3 spells CASSLPIGQSDRSRQETQYF. The CDR3 DNA reads as TGCGCCAGCAGCTTGCCTATAGGACAATCCGACAGGAGTCGACAAGAGACCCAGTACTTC.

The V gene is TRBV11-3, the J gene TRBJ1-1; a possible D gene is TRBD1 (6 bases). The CDR3 loop spans 14 amino acids. V shed 5 bases and J shed 3 bases, with 13 bases lying between them. CDR1 and CDR2 from the germline V gene are SGHNT and YENEEA. CDR3 sequence: CASSQTGDHTEAFF. The CDR3 DNA reads as TGTGCCAGCAGCCAGACAGGAGATCACACTGAAGCTTTCTTT.

About this clone: The germline gene is not matched at one end of the junction; a read error may be the cause. V is TRBV7-7 and J is TRBJ2-5, with 9 bases that match TRBD1. The CDR3 covers 15 residues. The V gene's germline CDR1 is SSHAT and CDR2 FNYEAQ (reference sequence). CDR3 nucleotide sequence: TGTGCTAGCAGCGCCACCGGGACAGGGTTGGAGACCCAGTACTTC. Translated: CASSATGTGLETQYF.

This sequence joins TRBV4-1 and TRBJ2-4, with 9 bases aligning to TRBD1. The CDR3 totals 16 residues. Germline CDR1 and CDR2: MGHRA and YSYEKL. With V trimmed by 2 bases and J by 1 base, 3 bases remained unmatched. The chain's CDR3 is CASSQPGTGAKNIQYF. The CDR3 nucleotides read TGCGCCAGCAGCCAACCCGGGACAGGGGCCAAAAACATTCAGTACTTC.

This chain links TRBV10-2 with TRBJ2-3; 8 positions agree with TRBD2. V lost 11 bases, J lost 4 bases, and 5 bases stayed unmatched. Looked up from germline, CDR1 is WSHSY and CDR2 is SAAADI. The CDR3 runs to 12 residues. The CDR3 loop reads CAGGGSPDTQYF. Here the CDR3 DNA reads TGCGCCGGCGGGGGGTCGCCAGATACGCAGTATTTT.

This clone was seen a handful of times. V and J are TRBV5-6 and TRBJ2-7; D gene uncertain. Trimming removed 0 bases from V and 1 base from J, with 11 bases in between. The CDR3 is made up of 15 amino acids. CDR1 and CDR2 from the germline V gene are SGHDT and YYEEEE. The CDR3 spells CASSLGAGPSYEQYF. The CDR3 nucleotides read TGTGCCAGCAGCTTGGGAGCAGGCCCATCCTACGAGCAGTACTTC.

This clone has just a few counts. V and J are TRBV19 and TRBJ1-5; D gene unclear. The CDR3 is 13 amino acids. V was cut by 8 bases and J by 3 bases, with 11 bases left in between. Germline-derived CDR1 and CDR2 are LNHDA and SQIVND (reference sequence). The CDR3 spells CASSRQHNQPQHF. Written as DNA, the CDR3 is TGTGCCAGTTCGAGACAACACAATCAGCCCCAGCATTTT.

This chain links TRBV5-6 with TRBJ1-1, with 8 bases aligning to TRBD1. This CDR3 has 14 residues. Germline V lookup: CDR1 SGHDT, CDR2 YYEEEE. After removal of 0 bases from V and 4 bases from J, the junction contained 2 bases not matched to a gene. The chain's CDR3 is CASSLADRGTEAFF. The CDR3 DNA reads TGTGCCAGCAGCTTGGCCGACAGGGGCACTGAAGCTTTCTTT.

The rearrangement uses TRBV12-3 or TRBV12-4 and TRBJ1-5, with a weak D call TRBD1 (5 bases). Deletions cut 4 bases from V and 4 bases from J, with 8 bases between. This CDR3 is built from 13 residues. The CDR3 region is CASSYRRNQPQHF. The CDR3, as DNA: TGTGCCAGCAGTTACAGGCGAAATCAGCCCCAGCATTTT.

This clone was detected a few times. The junction differs from germline at one of its ends, possibly a read error. This chain links TRBV7-7 with TRBJ2-7; 7 positions agree with TRBD1. This CDR3 spans 15 amino acids. The germline V gene encodes CDR1 SSHAT and CDR2 FNYEAQ (reference sequence). The CDR3 DNA reads TGTGCTAGCAGCTTAAGGCTGGGGACAGTCTACGAGCAGTACTTC. This codes for CASSLRLGTVYEQYF. The variable domain in full, with the rest retrieved from reference TRBV7-7 and TRBJ2-7, is GAGVSQSPRYKVTKRGQDVTLRCDPISSHATLYWYQQALGQGPEFLTYFNYEAQPDKSGLPSDRFSAERPEGSISTLTIQRTEQRDSAMYRCASSLRLGTVYEQYFGPGTRLTVT.

V usage is TRBV12-3 or TRBV12-4 and J usage is TRBJ1-5; the match to TRBD1 covers 7 bases. CDR3 length equals 13 residues. V gave up 6 bases and J gave up 7 bases; unmatched junction bases: 6. The CDR3 DNA follows: TGTGCCAGCAGCCAGACAGGGTTGCAGCCCCAGCATTTT. Residues: CASSQTGLQPQHF.

The gene calls are TRBV10-3 and TRBJ2-2; 11 nucleotides agree with TRBD2. This CDR3 has 15 residues. Germline lookup yields CDR1 ENHRY and CDR2 SYGVKD. Germline trimming cut 6 bases from V and 3 bases from J; bases unmatched to any gene: 3. CDR3 protein: CAIRATSGDTGELFF. CDR3 coding DNA: TGTGCCATCAGGGCGACTAGCGGGGACACCGGGGAGCTGTTTTTT.

This clone was observed a handful of times. The J gene is TRBJ2-3, the V gene TRBV29-1; TRBD1 aligns across 10 bases. Germline V gives CDR1 SQVTM, CDR2 ANQGSEA. V lost 3 bases, J lost 3 bases, and 6 bases stayed unmatched. The length of the CDR3 is 15 residues. CDR3 DNA sequence: TGCAGCGTTGAGATCGGGGACAGGGGTACAGATACGCAGTATTTT. Protein product: CSVEIGDRGTDTQYF.

This clone was picked up a small number of times. This sequence joins TRBV11-2 and TRBJ2-3; 9 bases are a match to TRBD2. The V segment lost 0 bases and the J segment 6 bases; nucleotides outside the gene matches: 7. Per the germline V gene, CDR1 is SGHAT and CDR2 is FQNNGV. The CDR3 runs 16 residues. CDR3: CASSLDGASGTDTQYF. CDR3 nucleotides: TGTGCCAGCAGCTTAGATGGGGCTAGCGGGACTGATACGCAGTATTTT. Full variable domain (remainder filled in from reference TRBV11-2 and TRBJ2-3): EAGVAQSPRYKIIEKRQSVAFWCNPISGHATLYWYQQILGQGPKLLIQFQNNGVVDDSQLPKDRFSAERLKGVDSTLKIQPAKLEDSAVYLCASSLDGASGTDTQYFGPGTRLTVL.

In this sample, this clone turned up once. CDR3 region: CASSREDRGSGYTF. As DNA, the CDR3 is TGTGCCAGCAGCCGCGAGGACAGGGGATCTGGCTACACCTTC. The rearrangement uses TRBV3-1 (or the pseudogene TRBV3-2) and TRBJ1-2; TRBD1 matches at 9 bases. The V segment lost 4 bases and the J segment 7 bases; nucleotides outside the gene matches: 7. CDR3 length: 14 residues. Germline CDR1 LGHDT, CDR2 YNNKEL (reference sequence).

The rearrangement uses TRBV6-5 and TRBJ1-5; D is uncertain. Per germline, CDR1 MNHEY and CDR2 SVGAGI. V lost 7 bases, J lost 1 base, and 14 bases lay in between. This CDR3 contains 15 residues. CDR3 in DNA: TGTGCCAGCACGAGTGGGGAGGTGAGCAATCAGCCCCAGCATTTT. Residues: CASTSGEVSNQPQHF.

The chain combines TRBV5-8 with TRBJ2-7, with 13 bases matching TRBD2. The J segment lost 8 bases and the V segment lost 3 bases, leaving 2 bases of the junction unmatched. CDR1 and CDR2 (germline): SGHTS, YDEGEE. The CDR3 consists of 13 residues. CDR3 in DNA: TGTGCCAGCAGCTGGGGACTAGCGGGAAAGCAGTACTTC. Its protein is CASSWGLAGKQYF. The whole variable domain, remainder taken from reference TRBV5-8 and TRBJ2-7, is EAGVTQSPTHLIKTRGQQATLRCSPISGHTSVYWYQQALGLGLQFLLWYDEGEERNRGNFPPRFSGRQFPNYSSELNVNALELEDSALYLCASSWGLAGKQYFGPGTRLTVT.

Only a few counts were recorded for this clone. V gene TRBV19 combines with J gene TRBJ2-7, with 7 positions matching TRBD1. This CDR3 has 13 amino acids. V was clipped by 3 bases and J by 6 bases; unmatched bases: 5. The V gene's germline CDR1 is LNHDA and CDR2 SQIVND (reference sequence). The CDR3, as DNA: TGTGCCAGTAGTATGGGACAGCAAGGCGAGCAGTACTTC. Encoded protein: CASSMGQQGEQYF.